Each of the 26 T cell receptor beta chains below was sequenced from the same sample in a study of blood T cell repertoires in COVID-19. Measured with immunoSEQ multiplex PCR; TCRdb has only the in-frame clones, and not every one. The sample yields roughly 190,000 clones, 80% to 90% seen once. The sequencing input was peripheral blood. These receptors were obtained from a man aged 50 to 60 with active or convalescent COVID-19.

J is TRBJ2-1 and V is TRBV6-5; TRBD1 matches 7 bases. CDR3 length equals 13 residues. Losses at the gene ends were 6 bases for V and 8 bases for J; bases not matched to a gene: 7. Germline assignment: CDR1 MNHEY and CDR2 SVGAGI. The chain's CDR3 is CASRIDRVDEQFF. DNA for the CDR3: TGTGCCAGCAGGATCGACAGGGTGGATGAGCAGTTCTTC.

The chain joins TRBV30 to TRBJ2-3, with 8 bases lining up with TRBD1. CDR1 GTSNPN and CDR2 SVGIG come from the germline V gene (reference sequence). There are 14 residues in the CDR3. Germline trimming cut 3 bases from V and 4 bases from J; bases unmatched to any gene: 6. CDR3 amino acids: CAWRRTGGSDTQYF. The CDR3 DNA reads TGTGCCTGGAGGAGAACAGGGGGTTCAGATACGCAGTATTTT. The whole variable domain, filled in from reference TRBV30 and TRBJ2-3, reads SQTIHQWPATLVQPVGSPLSLECTVEGTSNPNLYWYRQAAGRGLQLLFYSVGIGQISSEVPQNLSASRPQDRQFILSSKKLLLSDSGFYLCAWRRTGGSDTQYFGPGTRLTVL.

The rearrangement uses TRBV11-3 and TRBJ2-3, with 16 bases matching TRBD2. V gave up 5 bases and J gave up 8 bases; unmatched junction bases: 13. Germline lookup yields CDR1 SGHNT and CDR2 YENEEA. The CDR3 length is 18 residues. The CDR3 DNA reads as TGTGCCAGCAGCCTAACCGGGACTAGCGGGGGGGCCGCGGGTACGCAGTATTTT. This gives the protein CASSLTGTSGGAAGTQYF.

This rearrangement joins TRBV28 to TRBJ2-3; 8 bases are a match to TRBD2. Germline CDR1 MDHEN, CDR2 SYDVKM. This CDR3 contains 16 residues. V lost 6 bases and J lost 2; bases outside the gene matches: 10. The CDR3: CASSSALAGNTDTQYF. CDR3 DNA: TGTGCCAGCAGCTCCGCCCTAGCGGGCAACACAGATACGCAGTATTTT.

This chain connects TRBV18 to TRBJ1-1; the D is unclear. Germline V gene sequence: CDR1 KGHSH, CDR2 LQKENI. Trimming removed 2 bases from V and 2 bases from J, with 12 bases in between. This CDR3 has 15 amino acids. CDR3 sequence (DNA): TGTGCCAGCTCACCATTGATCCTGGGCAACACTGAAGCTTTCTTT. Its protein product is CASSPLILGNTEAFF.

This chain connects TRBV5-1 to TRBJ2-1; 9 nucleotides align to TRBD2. V lost 0 bases to trimming and J lost 7 bases; unmatched junction nucleotides: 8. Germline V lookup: CDR1 SGHRS, CDR2 YFSETQ. The CDR3 runs 16 residues. The CDR3 here is CASSLDLAGVWNEQFF. The CDR3 DNA is TGCGCCAGCAGCTTGGATTTAGCGGGAGTCTGGAATGAGCAGTTCTTC.

This clone has only a few counts. This chain links TRBV7-9 with TRBJ1-4; D remains unclear. Germline V gives CDR1 SEHNR, CDR2 FQNEAQ (reference sequence). Trimming stripped 5 bases from V and 6 bases from J, with 16 bases between. This CDR3 comprises 15 residues. The CDR3 DNA sequence: TGTGCCAGCAGCCCCACCGGGATTTGGGATGAAAAACTGTTTTTT. Residues: CASSPTGIWDEKLFF.

V and J are TRBV27 and TRBJ2-1; 8 bases agree with TRBD2. Germline-derived CDR1 and CDR2 are MNHEY and SMNVEV (reference sequence). This CDR3 region has 15 residues. V dropped 2 bases and J dropped 0; count of bases not matched to a gene: 0. CDR3 sequence reads: CASSLSGSSYNEQFF. The CDR3 nucleotides are TGTGCCAGCAGTTTAAGCGGGAGCTCCTACAATGAGCAGTTCTTC.

As regards this clone: Other DNA sequences in the same sample also yield this CDR3. The genes are TRBV6-1 and TRBJ1-1, with 7 bases lining up with TRBD1. There are 14 residues in the CDR3. CDR1 is MNHNS and CDR2 is SASEGT in the germline V gene. Trimming removed 2 bases from V and 0 bases from J; junction bases left unmatched: 0. The CDR3 loop is CASSERGLNTEAFF. CDR3 DNA: TGTGCCAGCAGTGAAAGGGGGCTGAACACTGAAGCTTTCTTT.

The table lists this clone with a few counts. The chain is built from TRBV5-1 and TRBJ1-2; 8 bases map to TRBD1. CDR1 is SGHRS, CDR2 YFSETQ, per germline. This CDR3 is built from 16 residues. Trimming at V came to 4 bases and at J to 1 base, leaving 9 bases not matched to a gene. The CDR3 loop reads CASSGSGQAINYGYTF. CDR3 sequence (DNA): TGCGCCAGCAGCGGGTCGGGACAGGCGATTAACTATGGCTACACCTTC.

V usage is TRBV4-1 and J usage is TRBJ1-5, with unresolved D. The CDR3 is made up of 15 amino acids. Germline CDR1 is MGHRA and CDR2 is YSYEKL. V lost 1 base, J lost 7 bases, and 14 bases lay in between. CDR3 sequence reads: CASSQAVGIGQPQHF. CDR3 DNA sequence: TGCGCCAGCAGCCAAGCGGTGGGTATCGGGCAGCCCCAGCATTTT.

This clone was found many times. This sequence joins TRBV15 and TRBJ2-5; no firm D call. CDR1 is LNHNV, CDR2 YYDKDF, per germline (reference sequence). Trimming cost V 0 bases and J 7 bases, with 6 bases left between them. The CDR3 is made up of 12 amino acids. The CDR3, as DNA: TGTGCCACCAGCAGAGATCGTAGGACCCAGTACTTC. Amino acid sequence: CATSRDRRTQYF.

This chain joins TRBV7-6 and TRBJ2-7, with D possibly being TRBD2 (6 bases). CDR1 is SGHVS and CDR2 is FNYEAQ in the germline V gene. V lost 5 bases and J 2 bases, leaving 19 bases between the germline ends. The CDR3 sequence is 16 residues long. The DNA for the CDR3 is TGTGCCAGCAGCGCTACCATCGCGGGACTTCCCTACGAGCAGTACTTC. Translation gives CASSATIAGLPYEQYF.

The gene calls are TRBV29-1 and TRBJ1-1, with a possible D match to TRBD1 (6 bases). The CDR3 has 15 amino acids. The germline CDR1 and CDR2 sequences are SQVTM and ANQGSEA. V dropped 5 bases and J dropped 1 base, with 17 bases sitting between them. CDR3 sequence reads: CSVSRGAPGNTEAFF. CDR3 DNA sequence: TGCAGCGTTTCCAGGGGCGCCCCGGGGAACACTGAAGCTTTCTTT.

The chain uses TRBV14 and TRBJ2-7; TRBD1 aligns across 7 bases. The germline V gene has CDR1 SGHDN and CDR2 FVKESK. V shed 0 bases and J 5 bases; nucleotides not matched to a gene: 4. CDR3 length equals 14 residues. The DNA for the CDR3 is TGTGCCAGCAGCCAAGAGACAGGGTGGGACGAGCAGTACTTC. Translation: CASSQETGWDEQYF. Full variable domain (remainder filled in from reference TRBV14 and TRBJ2-7): EAGVTQFPSHSVIEKGQTVTLRCDPISGHDNLYWYRRVMGKEIKFLLHFVKESKQDESGMPNNRFLAERTGGTYSTLKVQPAELEDSGVYFCASSQETGWDEQYFGPGTRLTVT.

This chain links TRBV11-3 with TRBJ2-1, with D perhaps TRBD2 (6 bases). CDR1 SGHNT and CDR2 YENEEA come from the germline V gene. The V end lost 8 bases, the J end lost 0 bases, and 14 bases lay between the germline ends. The CDR3 length is 15 residues. CDR3 region: CASAPAGNSYNEQFF. The CDR3 DNA follows: TGTGCCAGCGCCCCGGCGGGAAACTCCTACAATGAGCAGTTCTTC.

V is TRBV19 and J is TRBJ1-2; TRBD1 agrees at 7 bases. Trimming at V came to 5 bases and at J to 7 bases, leaving 13 bases not matched to a gene. The CDR3 has 15 residues. Germline CDR1 LNHDA, CDR2 SQIVND (reference sequence). CDR3 DNA sequence: TGTGCCAGTAGTTCCTCGACAGGGTGGTTACGTGGCTACACCTTC. It yields the protein CASSSSTGWLRGYTF.

The V and J genes are TRBV18 and TRBJ1-1; 8 bases agree with TRBD1. V shed 0 bases, J shed 6 bases, and the junction held 6 bases outside the gene matches. Germline V gene data show CDR1 as KGHSH and CDR2 as LQKENI. The length of the CDR3 is 15 residues. DNA for the CDR3: TGTGCCAGCTCACCACCGGTGGGACAGGTCCCTGAAGCTTTCTTT. Amino acids: CASSPPVGQVPEAFF.

Only one count was recorded for this clone. J is TRBJ2-5 and V is TRBV11-2; no firm D call. V lost 0 bases to trimming and J lost 5 bases, with 13 bases between them. From germline, CDR1 is SGHAT and CDR2 FQNNGV. This CDR3 region has 15 residues. CDR3 coding DNA: TGTGCCAGCAGCTTAGAAGGTGGGCAGTACGAGACCCAGTACTTC. Amino acid sequence: CASSLEGGQYETQYF. The full variable domain, with the rest looked up from reference TRBV11-2 and TRBJ2-5, is EAGVAQSPRYKIIEKRQSVAFWCNPISGHATLYWYQQILGQGPKLLIQFQNNGVVDDSQLPKDRFSAERLKGVDSTLKIQPAKLEDSAVYLCASSLEGGQYETQYFGPGTRLLVL.

Turning to this clone: This CDR3 is also generated by other DNA sequences in the sample. This chain connects TRBV3-1 (or the pseudogene TRBV3-2) to TRBJ1-6; the match to TRBD1 covers 9 bases. Trimming cost V 4 bases and J 7 bases; bases outside gene matches: 2. The CDR3 is 14 amino acids. Per the germline V gene, CDR1 is LGHDT and CDR2 is YNNKEL (reference sequence). The CDR3 nucleotides are TGTGCCAGCAGCCGGGGACAGGGAAATTCACCCCTCCACTTT. This codes for CASSRGQGNSPLHF.

The V call is TRBV28, the J call TRBJ2-3, with TRBD1 identical over 9 bases. In germline, CDR1 is MDHEN, CDR2 SYDVKM. This CDR3 contains 14 residues. The trim removed 4 bases at V and 7 bases at J, leaving 6 bases unmatched. The CDR3 nucleotides are TGTGCCAGCAGTTCCGGACAGGGGCGTAATACGCAGTATTTT. It specifies CASSSGQGRNTQYF.

V and J are TRBV5-4 and TRBJ1-4; TRBD1 matches at 7 bases. V was clipped by 6 bases and J by 2 bases; unmatched bases: 7. The CDR3 has 15 residues. Germline values: CDR1 SGHNT, CDR2 YYREEE (reference sequence). Here the CDR3 DNA reads TGTGCCAGCATCAATACAGGGGACACTAATGAAAAACTGTTTTTT. Protein sequence: CASINTGDTNEKLFF.

This clone has just a few counts. This chain uses TRBV28 with TRBJ2-5; TRBD2 might be the D (6 bases). V lost 5 bases to trimming and J lost 5 bases, with 18 bases between them. Per the germline V gene, CDR1 is MDHEN and CDR2 is SYDVKM. This CDR3 has 15 amino acids. The CDR3 region has the DNA TGTGCCAGCAGTCTAGGGGAGGAGTTTCTGGAGACCCAGTACTTC. Its protein product is CASSLGEEFLETQYF.

The chain has TRBV7-2 and TRBJ1-2; TRBD1 aligns across 7 bases. J was trimmed by 4 bases and V by 2 bases; bases with no gene match: 7. The CDR3 sequence is 15 residues long. Germline-derived CDR1 and CDR2 are SGHTA and FQGNSA. The CDR3 DNA sequence: TGTGCCAGCAGCTTAAACAGGGGAGCGAGCTATGGCTACACCTTC. It translates to CASSLNRGASYGYTF. The variable domain in full, with the rest retrieved from reference TRBV7-2 and TRBJ1-2, is GAGVSQSPSNKVTEKGKDVELRCDPISGHTALYWYRQSLGQGLEFLIYFQGNSAPDKSGLPSDRFSAERTGGSVSTLTIQRTQQEDSAVYLCASSLNRGASYGYTFGSGTRLTVV.

The chain carries TRBV29-1 and TRBJ2-2; 7 positions agree with TRBD1. With V trimmed by 7 bases and J by 1 base, 6 bases remained unmatched. The CDR3 is 14 amino acids. Germline V gene data show CDR1 as SQVTM and CDR2 as ANQGSEA. CDR3 loop: CSATGTVNTGELFF. CDR3 nucleotide sequence: TGCAGCGCCACCGGGACAGTGAACACCGGGGAGCTGTTTTTT.

This clone appeared once. The CDR3: CASSLGRGFGKLFF. The CDR3, as DNA: TGTGCCAGCAGTTTGGGCAGGGGGTTCGGAAAACTGTTTTTT. The chain links TRBV27 to TRBJ1-4, with 7 bases lining up with TRBD1. Germline V gene data show CDR1 as MNHEY and CDR2 as SMNVEV (reference sequence). V trimming: 3 bases; J trimming: 10 bases; junction bases outside the gene matches: 8. The CDR3 runs to 14 residues.